This TCR beta chain is drawn from a study of PD-1 blockade in classical Hodgkin lymphoma. TCRdb's table, derived via immunoSEQ multiplex PCR, lists solely in-frame clones and lacks some. The sample holds about 98,000 clones; 92% are singletons and the top ten take about 2.5%. All trial patients relapsed after autologous stem cell transplantation. Germline CDR1 is KGHSH and CDR2 is LQKENI. Trimming removed 3 bases at V and 10 bases at J, with 12 bases between. This CDR3 contains 13 residues. This receptor was obtained from a human donor with classical Hodgkin lymphoma. Specimen: peripheral blood mononuclear cells (PBMCs), collected at baseline. The chain is built from TRBV18 and TRBJ1-4; D unclear. As DNA, the CDR3 is TGTGCCAGCTCACCGTTTTCATCTGGAAAACTGTTTTTT. The encoded protein is CASSPFSSGKLFF.